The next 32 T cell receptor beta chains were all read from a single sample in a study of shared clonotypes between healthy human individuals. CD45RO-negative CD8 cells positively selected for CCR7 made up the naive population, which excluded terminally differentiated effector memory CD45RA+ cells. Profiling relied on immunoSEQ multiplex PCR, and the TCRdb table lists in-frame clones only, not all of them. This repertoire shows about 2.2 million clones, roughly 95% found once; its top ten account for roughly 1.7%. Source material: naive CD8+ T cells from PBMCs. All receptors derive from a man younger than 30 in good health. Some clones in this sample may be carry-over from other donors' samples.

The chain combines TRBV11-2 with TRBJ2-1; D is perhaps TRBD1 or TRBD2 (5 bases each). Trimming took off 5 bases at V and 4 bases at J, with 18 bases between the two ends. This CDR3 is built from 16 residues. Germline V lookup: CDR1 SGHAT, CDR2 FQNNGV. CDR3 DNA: TGTGCCAGCAGCAAACTAGGGGCCAGCGAGTACAATGAGCAGTTCTTC. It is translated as CASSKLGASEYNEQFF.

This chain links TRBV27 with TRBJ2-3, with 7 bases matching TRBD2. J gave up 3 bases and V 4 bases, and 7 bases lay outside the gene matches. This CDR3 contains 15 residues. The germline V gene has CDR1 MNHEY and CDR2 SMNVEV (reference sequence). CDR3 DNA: TGTGCCAGCAGTTGGGCCTCTAGCGGAACAGATACGCAGTATTTT. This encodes CASSWASSGTDTQYF.

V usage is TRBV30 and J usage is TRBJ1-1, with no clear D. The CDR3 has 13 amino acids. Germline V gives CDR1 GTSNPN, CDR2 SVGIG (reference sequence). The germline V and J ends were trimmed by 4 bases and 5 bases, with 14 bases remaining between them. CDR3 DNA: TGTGCCTGGATCGGGGAAGGAGGAACTGAAGCTTTCTTT. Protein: CAWIGEGGTEAFF.

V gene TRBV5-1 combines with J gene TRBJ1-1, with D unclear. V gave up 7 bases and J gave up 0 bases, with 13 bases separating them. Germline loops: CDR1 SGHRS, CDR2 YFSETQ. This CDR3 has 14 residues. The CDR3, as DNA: TGCGCCAGCGCCCAGGCGGTCATGAACACTGAAGCTTTCTTT. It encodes CASAQAVMNTEAFF.

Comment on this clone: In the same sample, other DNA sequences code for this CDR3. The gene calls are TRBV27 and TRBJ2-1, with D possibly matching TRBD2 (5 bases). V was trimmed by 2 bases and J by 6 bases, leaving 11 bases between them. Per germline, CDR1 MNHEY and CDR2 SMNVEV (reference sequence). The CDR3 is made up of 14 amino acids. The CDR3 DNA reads TGTGCCAGCAGTTTAGGAACCGGGGTCAATGAGCAGTTCTTC. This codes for CASSLGTGVNEQFF.

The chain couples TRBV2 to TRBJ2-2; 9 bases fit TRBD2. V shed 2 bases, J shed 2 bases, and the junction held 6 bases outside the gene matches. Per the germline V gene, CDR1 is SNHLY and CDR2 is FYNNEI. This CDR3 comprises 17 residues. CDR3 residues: CASSEPTSGPNTGELFF. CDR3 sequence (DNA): TGTGCCAGCAGTGAACCAACTAGCGGGCCTAACACCGGGGAGCTGTTTTTT.

The CDR3 protein is CASSLIAGGPGEQFF. The CDR3 DNA is TGTGCCAGCAGCTTAATAGCGGGAGGGCCGGGTGAGCAGTTCTTC. The V gene is TRBV13, the J gene TRBJ2-1; 11 positions match TRBD2. The length of the CDR3 is 15 residues. V lost 2 bases to trimming and J lost 9 bases; unmatched junction nucleotides: 6. The germline V gene has CDR1 PRHDT and CDR2 FYEKMQ (reference sequence).

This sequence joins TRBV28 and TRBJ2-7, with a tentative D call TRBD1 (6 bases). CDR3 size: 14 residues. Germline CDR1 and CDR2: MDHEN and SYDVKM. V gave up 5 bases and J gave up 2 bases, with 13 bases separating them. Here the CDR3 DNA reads TGTGCCAGCAGTAATCGGACAGCTGCCTACGAGCAGTACTTC. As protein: CASSNRTAAYEQYF.

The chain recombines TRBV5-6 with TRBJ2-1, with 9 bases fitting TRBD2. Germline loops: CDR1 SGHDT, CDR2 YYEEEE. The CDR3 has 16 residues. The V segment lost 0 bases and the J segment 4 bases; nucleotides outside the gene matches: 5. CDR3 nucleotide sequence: TGTGCCAGCAGCTTGGGCCTAGCGGGATATTACAATGAGCAGTTCTTC. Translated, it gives CASSLGLAGYYNEQFF.

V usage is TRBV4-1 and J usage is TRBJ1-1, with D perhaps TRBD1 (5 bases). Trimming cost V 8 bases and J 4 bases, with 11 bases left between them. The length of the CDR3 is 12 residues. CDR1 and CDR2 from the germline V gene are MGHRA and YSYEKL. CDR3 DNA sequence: TGCGCCAGCGGGGGAGGCACCACTGAAGCTTTCTTT. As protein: CASGGGTTEAFF.

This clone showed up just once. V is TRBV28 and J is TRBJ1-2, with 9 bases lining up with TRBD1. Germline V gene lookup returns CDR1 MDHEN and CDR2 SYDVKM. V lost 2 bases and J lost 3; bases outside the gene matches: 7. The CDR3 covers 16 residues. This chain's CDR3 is CASSLKLDRGYYGYTF. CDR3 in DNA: TGTGCCAGCAGTTTAAAACTGGACAGGGGATACTATGGCTACACCTTC.

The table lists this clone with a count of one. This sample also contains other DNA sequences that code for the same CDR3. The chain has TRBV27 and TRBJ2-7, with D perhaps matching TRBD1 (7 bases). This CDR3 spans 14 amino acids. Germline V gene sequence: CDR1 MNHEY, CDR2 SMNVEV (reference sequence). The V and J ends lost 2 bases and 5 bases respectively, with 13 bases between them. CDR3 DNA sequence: TGTGCCAGCAGTTTAGCGGGGACAGCCCACGAGCAGTACTTC. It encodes CASSLAGTAHEQYF.

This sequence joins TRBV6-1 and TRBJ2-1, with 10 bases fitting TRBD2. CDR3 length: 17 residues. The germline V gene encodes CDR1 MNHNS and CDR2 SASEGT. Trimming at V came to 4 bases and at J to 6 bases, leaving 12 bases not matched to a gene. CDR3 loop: CASSVLAGGGGANEQFF. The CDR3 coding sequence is TGTGCCAGCAGTGTTTTAGCGGGAGGCGGGGGGGCCAATGAGCAGTTCTTC.

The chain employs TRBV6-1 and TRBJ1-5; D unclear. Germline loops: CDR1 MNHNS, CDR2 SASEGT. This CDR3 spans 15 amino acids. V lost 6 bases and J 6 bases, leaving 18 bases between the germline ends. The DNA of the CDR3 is TGTGCCAGCAGCGAGTCCCTGGGCAGCGGTCAGCCCCAGCATTTT. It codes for CASSESLGSGQPQHF.

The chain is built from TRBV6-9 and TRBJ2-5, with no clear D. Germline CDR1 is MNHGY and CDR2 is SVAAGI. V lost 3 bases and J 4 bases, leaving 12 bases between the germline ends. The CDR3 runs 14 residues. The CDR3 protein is CASSYLGGGETQYF. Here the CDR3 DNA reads TGTGCCAGCAGTTACCTCGGCGGCGGAGAGACCCAGTACTTC.

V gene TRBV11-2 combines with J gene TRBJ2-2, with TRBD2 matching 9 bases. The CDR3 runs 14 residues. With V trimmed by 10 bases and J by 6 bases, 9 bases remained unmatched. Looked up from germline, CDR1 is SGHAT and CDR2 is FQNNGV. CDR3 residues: CATRREGPPGELFF. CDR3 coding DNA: TGTGCCACCAGGCGGGAGGGCCCTCCCGGGGAGCTGTTTTTT.

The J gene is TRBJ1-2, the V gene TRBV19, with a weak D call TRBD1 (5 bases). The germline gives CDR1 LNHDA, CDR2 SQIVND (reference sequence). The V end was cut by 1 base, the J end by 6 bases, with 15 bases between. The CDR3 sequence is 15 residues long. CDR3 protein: CASSIGPPGPNGYTF. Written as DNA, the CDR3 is TGTGCCAGTAGTATAGGCCCTCCAGGGCCCAATGGCTACACCTTC. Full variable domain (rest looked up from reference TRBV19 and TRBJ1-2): DGGITQSPKYLFRKEGQNVTLSCEQNLNHDAMYWYRQDPGQGLRLIYYSQIVNDFQKGDIAEGYSVSREKKESFPLTVTSAQKNPTAFYLCASSIGPPGPNGYTFGSGTRLTVV.

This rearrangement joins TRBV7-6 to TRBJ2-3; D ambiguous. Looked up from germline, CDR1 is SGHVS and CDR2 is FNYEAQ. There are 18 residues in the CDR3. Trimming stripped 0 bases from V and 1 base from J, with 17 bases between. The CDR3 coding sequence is TGTGCCAGCAGCTTAGCCGTCAGCGATCCCACCCGCACAGATACGCAGTATTTT. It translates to CASSLAVSDPTRTDTQYF. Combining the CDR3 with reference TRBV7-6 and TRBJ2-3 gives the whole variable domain GAGVSQSPRYKVTKRGQDVALRCDPISGHVSLYWYRQALGQGPEFLTYFNYEAQQDKSGLPNDRFSAERPEGSISTLTIQRTEQRDSAMYRCASSLAVSDPTRTDTQYFGPGTRLTVL.

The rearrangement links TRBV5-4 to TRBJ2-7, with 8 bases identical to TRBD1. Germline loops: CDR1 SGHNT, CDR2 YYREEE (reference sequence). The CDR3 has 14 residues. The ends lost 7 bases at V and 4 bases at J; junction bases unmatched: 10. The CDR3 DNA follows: TGTGCCAGCGCCCGGGGGCAGGGGGCTTACGAGCAGTACTTC. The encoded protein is CASARGQGAYEQYF.

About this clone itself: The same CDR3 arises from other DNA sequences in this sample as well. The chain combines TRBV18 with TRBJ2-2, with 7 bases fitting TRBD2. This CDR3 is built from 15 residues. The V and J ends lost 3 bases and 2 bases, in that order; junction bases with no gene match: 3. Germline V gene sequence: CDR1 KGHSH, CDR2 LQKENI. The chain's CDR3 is CASSPGGLNTGELFF. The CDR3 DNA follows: TGTGCCAGCTCACCGGGAGGGCTCAACACCGGGGAGCTGTTTTTT.

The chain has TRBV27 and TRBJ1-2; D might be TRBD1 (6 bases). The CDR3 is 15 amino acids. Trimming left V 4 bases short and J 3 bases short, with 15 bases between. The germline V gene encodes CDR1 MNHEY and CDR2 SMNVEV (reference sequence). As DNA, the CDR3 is TGTGCCAGCAGTTCGAACAGGGTGTTGGACTATGGCTACACCTTC. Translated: CASSSNRVLDYGYTF.

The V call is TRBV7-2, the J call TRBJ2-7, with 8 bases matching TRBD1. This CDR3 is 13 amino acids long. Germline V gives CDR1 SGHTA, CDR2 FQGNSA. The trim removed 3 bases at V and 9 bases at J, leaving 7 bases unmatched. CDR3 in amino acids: CASSLLTGAMQYF. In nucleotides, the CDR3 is TGTGCCAGCAGCTTGTTGACAGGGGCGATGCAGTACTTC.

CDR3 coding DNA: TGTGCCAGTAGTCCCCAGGGGGAGATTGATGAAAAACTGTTTTTT. Protein: CASSPQGEIDEKLFF. The V gene is TRBV19, the J gene TRBJ1-4; TRBD1 matches 7 bases. Germline V CDR1 and CDR2: LNHDA, SQIVND (reference sequence). The CDR3 is 15 residues long. J lost 6 bases, V lost 5 bases, and 9 bases had no gene match.

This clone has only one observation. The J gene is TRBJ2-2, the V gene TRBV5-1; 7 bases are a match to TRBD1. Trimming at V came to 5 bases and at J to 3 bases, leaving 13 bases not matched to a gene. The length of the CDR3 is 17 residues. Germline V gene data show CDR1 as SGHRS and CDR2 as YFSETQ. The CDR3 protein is CASSSPTTGSDTGELFF. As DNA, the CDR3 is TGCGCCAGCAGTTCCCCCACGACAGGGTCGGACACCGGGGAGCTGTTTTTT.

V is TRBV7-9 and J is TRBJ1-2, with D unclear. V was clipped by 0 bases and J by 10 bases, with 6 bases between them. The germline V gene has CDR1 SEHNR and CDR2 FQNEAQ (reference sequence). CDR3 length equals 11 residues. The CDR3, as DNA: TGTGCCAGCAGCTTAGCCGCGTTCTACACCTTC. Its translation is CASSLAAFYTF.

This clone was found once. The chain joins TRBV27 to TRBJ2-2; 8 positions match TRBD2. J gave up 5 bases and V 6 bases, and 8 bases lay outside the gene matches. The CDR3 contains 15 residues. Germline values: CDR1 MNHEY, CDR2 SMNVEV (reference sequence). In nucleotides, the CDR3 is TGTGCCAGCAGCCTCGAAGCGGGAGCGACCGGGGAGCTGTTTTTT. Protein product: CASSLEAGATGELFF.

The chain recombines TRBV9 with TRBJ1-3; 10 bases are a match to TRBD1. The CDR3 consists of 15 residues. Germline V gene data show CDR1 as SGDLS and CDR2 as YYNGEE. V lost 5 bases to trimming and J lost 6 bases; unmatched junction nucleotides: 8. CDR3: CASRPTGGEENTIYF. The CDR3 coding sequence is TGTGCCAGCAGACCGACAGGGGGCGAGGAAAACACCATATATTTT.

CDR3 coding DNA: TGTGCCAGCGACGGAGCGGGAGAGGGTGTAGATGAGCAGTTCTTC. This codes for CASDGAGEGVDEQFF. The J gene is TRBJ2-1, the V gene TRBV13, with 8 bases aligning to TRBD2. Germline V gene lookup returns CDR1 PRHDT and CDR2 FYEKMQ (reference sequence). The J segment lost 8 bases and the V segment lost 8 bases, leaving 14 bases of the junction unmatched. CDR3 length: 15 amino acids.

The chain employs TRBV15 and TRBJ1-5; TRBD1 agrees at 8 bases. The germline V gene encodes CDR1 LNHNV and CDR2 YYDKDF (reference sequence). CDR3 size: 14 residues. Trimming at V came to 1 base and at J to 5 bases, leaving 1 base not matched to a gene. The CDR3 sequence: CATSRGTGHQPQHF. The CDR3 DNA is TGTGCCACCAGCAGAGGGACAGGGCATCAGCCCCAGCATTTT.

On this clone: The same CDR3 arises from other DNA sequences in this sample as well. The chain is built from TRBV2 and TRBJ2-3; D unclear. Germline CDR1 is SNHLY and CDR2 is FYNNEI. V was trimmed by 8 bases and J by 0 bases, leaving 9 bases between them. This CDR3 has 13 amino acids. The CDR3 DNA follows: TGTGCCAGCCTGGGTACGAGCACAGATACGCAGTATTTT. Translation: CASLGTSTDTQYF.

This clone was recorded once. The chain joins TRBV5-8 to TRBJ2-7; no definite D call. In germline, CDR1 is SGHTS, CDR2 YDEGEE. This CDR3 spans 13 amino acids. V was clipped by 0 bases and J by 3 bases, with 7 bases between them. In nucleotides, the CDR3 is TGTGCCAGCAGCTTGGGGCAGTACTACGAGCAGTACTTC. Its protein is CASSLGQYYEQYF. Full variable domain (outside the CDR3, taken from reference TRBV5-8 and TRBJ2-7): EAGVTQSPTHLIKTRGQQATLRCSPISGHTSVYWYQQALGLGLQFLLWYDEGEERNRGNFPPRFSGRQFPNYSSELNVNALELEDSALYLCASSLGQYYEQYFGPGTRLTVT.

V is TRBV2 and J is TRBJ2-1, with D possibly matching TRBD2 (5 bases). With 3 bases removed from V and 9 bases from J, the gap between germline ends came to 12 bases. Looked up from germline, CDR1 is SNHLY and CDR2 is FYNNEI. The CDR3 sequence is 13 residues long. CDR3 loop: CASSEGARTEQFF. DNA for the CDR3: TGTGCCAGCAGTGAGGGAGCGCGGACTGAGCAGTTCTTC.